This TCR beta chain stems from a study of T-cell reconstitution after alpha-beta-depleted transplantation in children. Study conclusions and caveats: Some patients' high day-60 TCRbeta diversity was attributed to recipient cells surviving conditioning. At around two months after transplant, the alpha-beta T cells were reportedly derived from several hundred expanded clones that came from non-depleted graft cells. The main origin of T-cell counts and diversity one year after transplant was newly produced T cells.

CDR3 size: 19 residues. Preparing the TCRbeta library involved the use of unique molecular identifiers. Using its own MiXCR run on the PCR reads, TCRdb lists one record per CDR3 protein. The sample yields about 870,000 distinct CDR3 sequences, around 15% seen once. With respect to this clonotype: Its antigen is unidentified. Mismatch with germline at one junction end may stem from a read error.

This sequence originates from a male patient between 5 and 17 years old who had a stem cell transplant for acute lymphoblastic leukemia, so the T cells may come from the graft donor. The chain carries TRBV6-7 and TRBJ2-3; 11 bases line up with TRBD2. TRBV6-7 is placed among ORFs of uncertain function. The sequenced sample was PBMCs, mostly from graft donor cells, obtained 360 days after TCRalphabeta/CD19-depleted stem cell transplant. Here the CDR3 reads CAISSHNRSGRAVNDTQYF. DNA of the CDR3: TGTGCCATCAGTTCCCATAACCGTAGCGGGAGGGCCGTCAACGATACGCAGTATTTT.